Listed below are T cell receptor beta chains from one sample, sequenced in a study of blood T cell repertoires in COVID-19. The protocol was immunoSEQ multiplex PCR, while the TCRdb copy is restricted to in-frame clones and leaves out a portion. The sample comprises approximately 150,000 clones, 80% to 90% of which are singletons, and less than 0.95% rests with the top ten. The sequencing input was peripheral blood. Every receptor here comes from a woman aged 50 to 60 with acute or convalescent COVID-19. Both conserved end residues are part of each CDR3. Fields, in order: D gene, J gene, clone size, V gene, CDR3 protein, CDR3 DNA. D genes are given only for firm matches. The listing skips clone size in some rows; elsewhere it reads once, few, many or a size class.

TRBD1 TRBJ1-1 once TRBV29-1 CSAEEGQGVSTEAFF TGCAGCGCCGAAGAGGGACAGGGGGTGAGCACTGAAGCTTTCTTT
NA TRBJ1-5 NA TRBV15 CATSRDKREQPQHF TGTGCCACCAGCAGAGACAAAAGAGAGCAGCCCCAGCATTTT
TRBD1 TRBJ1-1 few TRBV11-2 CASRMGQANTEAFF TGTGCCAGCAGAATGGGACAGGCGAACACTGAAGCTTTCTTT
NA TRBJ2-7 few TRBV28 CASSSFGEQYF TGTGCCAGCAGTTCGTTCGGCGAGCAGTACTTC
TRBD1 TRBJ1-1 NA TRBV27 CASSNPGQGRAFF TGTGCCAGCAGTAACCCGGGACAGGGACGAGCTTTCTTT
NA TRBJ2-7 few TRBV30 CAWSPDSRVSYEQYF TGTGCCTGGAGTCCGGACAGCCGCGTCTCCTACGAGCAGTACTTC
TRBD1 TRBJ1-1 NA TRBV6-6 CASSWGGQGTEAFF TGTGCCAGCAGTTGGGGGGGACAGGGCACTGAAGCTTTCTTT
NA TRBJ2-3 NA TRBV7-9 CASSNPEKSSTDTQYF TGTGCCAGCAGCAATCCGGAGAAATCTAGCACAGATACGCAGTATTTT
NA TRBJ2-3 NA TRBV15 CATSRGQLPDTQYF TGTGCCACCAGCAGAGGCCAGTTACCAGATACGCAGTATTTT
TRBD1 TRBJ1-6 NA TRBV6-5 CASSYSIGQDDSPLHF TGTGCCAGCAGTTACTCTATTGGACAGGACGATTCACCCCTCCACTTT
NA TRBJ1-1 NA TRBV27 CASNLLPLNTEAFF TGTGCCAGCAACTTGTTGCCATTGAACACTGAAGCTTTCTTT
TRBD2 TRBJ2-1 NA TRBV13 CASSLFAGGMDEQFF TGTGCCAGCAGCTTGTTCGCGGGGGGCATGGATGAGCAGTTCTTC
TRBD1 TRBJ1-1 once TRBV30 CAWGTGSMNTEAFF TGTGCCTGGGGGACAGGGAGCATGAACACTGAAGCTTTCTTT
NA TRBJ1-1 once TRBV20-1 CSAIPLEAFF TGCAGTGCTATCCCACTTGAAGCTTTCTTT
NA TRBJ1-3 NA TRBV4-1 CASSHLQDHSGNTIYF TGCGCCAGCAGCCATTTACAGGATCACTCTGGAAACACCATATATTTT
NA TRBJ2-4 NA TRBV10-1 CANGGGRSKNIQYF TGCGCCAATGGGGGCGGACGGAGCAAAAACATTCAGTACTTC
TRBD1 TRBJ1-6 many TRBV6-1 CASSDANRDRHSPLHF TGTGCCAGCAGTGATGCCAACCGGGACAGACATTCACCCCTCCACTTT